A single sample is the source of the 21 T cell receptor beta chains below, sequenced in a study of vaccination and CD4 T cells after COVID-19. Antigens for these TCRs are unknown. Sample treatment: roughly ten-day PBMC culture with coronavirus spike peptide pools or control peptides (ViraFEST assay). An Oncomine TCR Beta short-read assay was used to sequence the DNA from cultured CD4+ T cells. TCRdb fed the PCR reads into MiXCR, producing one record per CDR3 protein. Seen here are approximately 12,000 distinct CDR3 sequences, less than 75% observed once, and the top ten hold roughly 25%. The material was CD4+ T cells from blood, cultured in vitro, obtained before SARS-CoV-2 vaccination. These receptor sequences come from a human donor who had recovered from COVID-19.

This clonotype has a handful of counts. CDR3 DNA: TGTGCCAGCAGCTTAACAGGGCTTAATCAGCCCCAGCATTTT. The encoded protein is CASSLTGLNQPQHF. The chain joins TRBV7-9 to TRBJ1-5; possible D gene TRBD1, 6 bases. Germline V CDR1 and CDR2: SEHNR, FQNEAQ (reference sequence). Trimming removed 2 bases from V and 4 bases from J, with 9 bases in between. The CDR3 is 14 amino acids.

In this sample, this clonotype turned up a few times. CDR3 sequence (DNA): TGCAGTGCCCCCCGGGCAGGGAACACTGAAGCTTTCTTT. This codes for CSAPRAGNTEAFF. V usage is TRBV20-1 and J usage is TRBJ1-1; D not resolved. The V end lost 6 bases, the J end lost 1 base, and 12 bases lay between the germline ends. The V gene's germline CDR1 is DFQATT and CDR2 SNEGSKA (reference sequence). CDR3 length equals 13 residues.

The rearrangement joins TRBV11-2 to TRBJ1-5; D uncertain. Germline assignment: CDR1 SGHAT and CDR2 FQNNGV. This CDR3 is 13 amino acids long. V shed 0 bases and J shed 6 bases, with 6 bases lying between them. The CDR3 DNA sequence: TGTGCCAGCAGCTTAGATCAAAGTCAGCCCCAGCATTTT. Protein sequence: CASSLDQSQPQHF. The complete variable domain, with remaining parts taken from reference TRBV11-2 and TRBJ1-5, reads EAGVAQSPRYKIIEKRQSVAFWCNPISGHATLYWYQQILGQGPKLLIQFQNNGVVDDSQLPKDRFSAERLKGVDSTLKIQPAKLEDSAVYLCASSLDQSQPQHFGDGTRLSIL.

The rearrangement joins TRBV7-3 to TRBJ1-1, with TRBD1 as a possible D gene (5 bases). Trimming removed 5 bases from V and 3 bases from J, with 10 bases in between. Germline V CDR1 and CDR2: SGHTA, FQGTGA. The CDR3 has 13 residues. Here the CDR3 reads CASSVRGDTEAFF. DNA of the CDR3: TGTGCCAGCAGCGTCCGGGGGGACACTGAAGCTTTCTTT. Full variable domain (outside the CDR3, taken from reference TRBV7-3 and TRBJ1-1): GAGVSQTPSNKVTEKGKYVELRCDPISGHTALYWYRQSLGQGPEFLIYFQGTGAADDSGLPNDRFFAVRPEGSVSTLKIQRTERGDSAVYLCASSVRGDTEAFFGQGTRLTVV.

This clonotype came up a few times. This rearrangement joins TRBV19 to TRBJ2-5; D is ambiguous. V lost 6 bases to trimming and J lost 1 base, with 9 bases between them. The CDR3 is 13 amino acids. Germline V gene data show CDR1 as LNHDA and CDR2 as SQIVND (reference sequence). CDR3 sequence: CASRSPPQETQYF. CDR3 bases: TGTGCCAGTAGATCCCCTCCCCAAGAGACCCAGTACTTC.

This clonotype occurred a few times. The rearrangement uses TRBV6-2 or TRBV6-3 and TRBJ2-5; D not certain. V gave up 6 bases and J gave up 4 bases, with 15 bases separating them. Looked up from germline, CDR1 is MNHEY and CDR2 is SVGEGT. The CDR3 runs to 14 residues. The DNA of the CDR3 is TGTGCCAGCAGACTATGGATGGGTGGAGAGACCCAGTACTTC. It is translated as CASRLWMGGETQYF.

The V and J genes are TRBV6-5 and TRBJ1-2, with no clear D. Between the trimmed V and J ends, which lost 4 bases and 0 bases, there was a span of 6 bases. The CDR3 has 13 amino acids. Germline CDR1 reads MNHEY; CDR2 reads SVGAGI. CDR3 sequence reads: CASSSATNYGYTF. For the CDR3, the DNA is TGTGCCAGCAGTTCAGCTACTAACTATGGCTACACCTTC.

The rearrangement links TRBV2 to TRBJ1-1; D may be TRBD1 (5 bases). Germline V lookup: CDR1 SNHLY, CDR2 FYNNEI. V lost 2 bases and J lost 10, with 11 bases in between. The CDR3 is made up of 12 amino acids. Here the CDR3 DNA reads TGTGCCAGCAGTGAAATGTCGGGGGTAGCTTTCTTT. It codes for CASSEMSGVAFF.

This clonotype has more than one count but fewer than ten. CDR3 nucleotides: TGTGCCAGTCAGACAGTTAATTCACCCCTCCACTTT. Protein sequence: CASQTVNSPLHF. The chain employs TRBV19 and TRBJ1-6, with a tentative D call TRBD1 (5 bases). Looked up from germline, CDR1 is LNHDA and CDR2 is SQIVND (reference sequence). V was pared by 8 bases and J by 6 bases, with 8 bases between. The CDR3 spans 12 residues.

The chain links TRBV29-1 to TRBJ2-1; 13 bases map to TRBD2. V dropped 6 bases and J dropped 8; count of bases not matched to a gene: 4. This CDR3 spans 13 amino acids. The germline V gene has CDR1 SQVTM and CDR2 ANQGSEA. Written as DNA, the CDR3 is TGCAGCGTCAGGACTAGCGGGAGCTATGAGCAGTTCTTC. This codes for CSVRTSGSYEQFF.

This chain uses TRBV20-1 with TRBJ2-3, with 7 bases that match TRBD1. Germline CDR1 and CDR2: DFQATT and SNEGSKA (reference sequence). V dropped 8 bases and J dropped 0; count of bases not matched to a gene: 8. The CDR3 contains 14 residues. CDR3 in amino acids: CSTHTGVSTDTQYF. The CDR3 region has the DNA TGCAGTACCCACACAGGGGTTAGCACAGATACGCAGTATTTT.

The chain is built from TRBV27 and TRBJ2-7, with 11 bases fitting TRBD1. This CDR3 contains 17 residues. V trimming: 1 base; J trimming: 6 bases; junction bases outside the gene matches: 11. Germline assignment: CDR1 MNHEY and CDR2 SMNVEV (reference sequence). The CDR3 nucleotides are TGTGCCAGCAGTTTATTGGGACAGGGGGTTCGTATACGCGAGCAGTACTTC. Its protein product is CASSLLGQGVRIREQYF.

This chain connects TRBV18 to TRBJ2-3; the match to TRBD2 covers 7 bases. V lost 3 bases to trimming and J lost 3 bases; unmatched junction nucleotides: 15. Germline CDR1 reads KGHSH; CDR2 reads LQKENI. The CDR3 is 18 amino acids. The CDR3: CASSPMTSSMTATDTQYF. The CDR3 DNA reads as TGTGCCAGCTCACCCATGACTAGCTCCATGACGGCTACAGATACGCAGTATTTT.

This chain joins TRBV6-1 and TRBJ2-5; 12 nucleotides match TRBD2. CDR1 is MNHNS, CDR2 SASEGT, per germline. The CDR3 is 15 residues long. V trimming: 2 bases; J trimming: 2 bases; junction bases outside the gene matches: 0. In nucleotides, the CDR3 is TGTGCCAGCAGTGAACTAGCGGGAGGGCAAGAGACCCAGTACTTC. Protein product: CASSELAGGQETQYF.

The chain links TRBV7-2 to TRBJ1-1, with D perhaps matching TRBD1 (5 bases). CDR1 and CDR2 (germline): SGHTA, FQGNSA. The ends were cut back, 8 bases at V and 2 bases at J, with 15 bases in the middle. CDR3 length equals 14 residues. For the CDR3, the DNA is TGTGCCAGCGCCCGGGGGGGAGCCAACACTGAAGCTTTCTTT. It codes for CASARGGANTEAFF.

This chain uses TRBV6-2 or TRBV6-3 with TRBJ2-7, with TRBD2 as a possible D gene (6 bases). From germline, CDR1 is MNHEY and CDR2 SVGEGT. V dropped 7 bases and J dropped 1 base, with 17 bases sitting between them. The CDR3 is 15 residues long. CDR3: CASTRGDLGSYEQYF. The CDR3 DNA follows: TGTGCCAGCACCCGAGGGGACTTAGGTTCCTACGAGCAGTACTTC.

This clonotype was seen a few times. The chain combines TRBV24-1 with TRBJ2-5, with 9 bases matching TRBD1. From germline, CDR1 is KGHDR and CDR2 SFDVKD. The CDR3 consists of 15 residues. The J segment lost 5 bases and the V segment lost 7 bases, leaving 10 bases of the junction unmatched. The CDR3, as DNA: TGTGCCACCAGATTCCACAGGGGGCAAGTGGAGACCCAGTACTTC. It codes for CATRFHRGQVETQYF.

The rearrangement uses TRBV27 and TRBJ2-5, with 11 positions matching TRBD2. The CDR3 extends over 14 amino acids. V lost 8 bases to trimming and J lost 4 bases; unmatched junction nucleotides: 6. Germline V CDR1 and CDR2: MNHEY, SMNVEV (reference sequence). This CDR3 is CASRLAGPLETQYF. For the CDR3, the DNA is TGTGCCAGCCGACTAGCGGGACCCCTAGAGACCCAGTACTTC.

V is TRBV20-1 and J is TRBJ2-7, with 9 bases that match TRBD1. The V segment lost 3 bases and the J segment 3 bases; nucleotides outside the gene matches: 0. The length of the CDR3 is 12 residues. Germline CDR1 and CDR2: DFQATT and SNEGSKA (reference sequence). In DNA form, the CDR3 reads TGCAGTGCTAGGACAGGGGGCTACGAGCAGTACTTC. Its translation is CSARTGGYEQYF.

This chain uses TRBV20-1 with TRBJ1-4; possibly TRBD1 for D (6 bases). CDR1 and CDR2 (germline): DFQATT, SNEGSKA (reference sequence). The CDR3 runs 13 residues. The V end was cut by 5 bases, the J end by 3 bases, with 10 bases between. Here the CDR3 reads CSAQRQANEKLFF. The CDR3 DNA reads TGCAGTGCTCAGAGACAGGCTAATGAAAAACTGTTTTTT.

V gene TRBV27 combines with J gene TRBJ1-6; 7 nucleotides agree with TRBD1. The CDR3 length is 16 residues. V was clipped by 7 bases and J by 3 bases; unmatched bases: 9. Germline V lookup: CDR1 MNHEY, CDR2 SMNVEV (reference sequence). The CDR3 reads CASNSIRQGYNSPLHF. The DNA for the CDR3 is TGTGCCAGCAATTCCATCCGACAGGGCTATAATTCACCCCTCCACTTT.